This TCR beta chain was obtained from a study of blood T cells in healthy people across ages. The second PCR ran roughly 6 to 12 cycles with a sample-barcoded 5' primer and J-beta primers. Per sample, CDR3-containing paired-end reads numbered at least 3 million. MiXCR was run by TCRdb on the 5' RACE reads, yielding one entry per CDR3 protein. The repertoire holds about 1,400,000 distinct CDR3 sequences, with approximately 42% as singletons. General study points: Among T cells, TCR beta diversity per million cells dropped roughly linearly as age rose.

Ten or more counts support this clonotype. The antigen remains unidentified. Material for sequencing was blood. This clonotype was sampled from a woman aged 18-29 years in good health.

CDR3 in amino acids: CASRGQSSYEQYF. The CDR3 nucleotides read TGTGCCAGCAGGGGACAGAGCTCCTACGAGCAGTACTTC. The V gene is TRBV12-3 or TRBV12-4, the J gene TRBJ2-7; 7 bases line up with TRBD1. The CDR3 length is 13 residues. Trimming cost V 6 bases and J 0 bases; bases outside gene matches: 2.